This record looks at one T cell receptor beta chain sequence and its context. V dropped 0 bases and J dropped 4 bases, with 11 bases sitting between them. This CDR3 has 15 residues. Germline V lookup: CDR1 SGDLS, CDR2 YYNGEE. The data are from a study of PD-L1 blockade in urothelial cancer. Produced via immunoSEQ multiplex PCR; TCRdb's table is partial and in-frame only. This sample yields approximately 100,000 clones, of which about 89% are seen a single time; approximately 1% belongs to the top ten. Sequencing used PBMCs, obtained around atezolizumab (anti-PD-L1) treatment. This receptor was obtained from an elderly woman with urothelial cancer. The chain links TRBV9 to TRBJ2-1; D remains ambiguous. CDR3 loop: CASSVGPPRYNEQFF. The CDR3 DNA follows: TGTGCCAGCAGCGTAGGACCCCCCAGGTACAATGAGCAGTTCTTC.